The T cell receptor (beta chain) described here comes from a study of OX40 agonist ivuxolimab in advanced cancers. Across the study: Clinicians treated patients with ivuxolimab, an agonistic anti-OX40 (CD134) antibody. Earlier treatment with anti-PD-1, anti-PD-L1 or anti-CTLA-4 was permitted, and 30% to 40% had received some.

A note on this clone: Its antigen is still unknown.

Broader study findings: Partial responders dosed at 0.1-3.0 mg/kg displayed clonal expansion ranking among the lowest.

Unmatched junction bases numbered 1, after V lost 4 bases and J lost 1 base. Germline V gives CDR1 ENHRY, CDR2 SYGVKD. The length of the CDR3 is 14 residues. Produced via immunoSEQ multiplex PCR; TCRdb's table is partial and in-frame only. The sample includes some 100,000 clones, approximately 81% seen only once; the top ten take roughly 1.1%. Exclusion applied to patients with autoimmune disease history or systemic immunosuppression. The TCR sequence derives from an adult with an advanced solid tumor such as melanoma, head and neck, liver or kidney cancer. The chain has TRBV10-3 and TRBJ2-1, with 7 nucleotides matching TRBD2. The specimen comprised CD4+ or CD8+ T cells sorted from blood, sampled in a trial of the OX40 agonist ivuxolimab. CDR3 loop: CAISGGSSYNEQFF. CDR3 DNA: TGTGCCATCAGTGGCGGGAGTTCCTACAATGAGCAGTTCTTC.